One and the same sample provided the 9 T cell receptor beta chains below, sequenced in a study of blood T cell repertoires in COVID-19. The repertoire was sequenced with immunoSEQ multiplex PCR; TCRdb's copy has only in-frame clones and lacks some. The sample contains over 45,000 clones, about 88% of which appear only once. The source material was peripheral blood. The receptors originated from a woman aged 55-70 years with active COVID-19.

This chain connects TRBV9 to TRBJ1-2; 8 bases line up with TRBD1. Trimming cost V 1 base and J 5 bases; bases outside gene matches: 4. There are 14 residues in the CDR3. Germline V lookup: CDR1 SGDLS, CDR2 YYNGEE. DNA for the CDR3: TGTGCCAGCAGCGTATCGGACAGGGATTATGGCTACACCTTC. It translates to CASSVSDRDYGYTF.

The V call is TRBV7-7, the J call TRBJ1-2; D is unclear. CDR1 is SSHAT and CDR2 is FNYEAQ in the germline V gene (reference sequence). V dropped 1 base and J dropped 4 bases, with 7 bases sitting between them. The CDR3 has 13 amino acids. CDR3 DNA: TGTGCCAGCAGCTTAGGGCTGGTCTATGGCTACACCTTC. Its translation: CASSLGLVYGYTF.

The chain combines TRBV19 with TRBJ2-7, with 9 positions matching TRBD1. J gave up 5 bases and V 5 bases, and 4 bases lay outside the gene matches. The CDR3 spans 13 residues. CDR1 is LNHDA and CDR2 is SQIVND in the germline V gene (reference sequence). The CDR3: CASSAGQGNEQYF. The DNA for the CDR3 is TGTGCCAGTAGTGCGGGACAGGGAAACGAGCAGTACTTC.

This chain links TRBV10-2 with TRBJ1-1; D possibly corresponds to TRBD1 (5 bases). Trimming left V 4 bases short and J 0 bases short, with 15 bases between. The CDR3 has 16 amino acids. Germline values: CDR1 WSHSY, CDR2 SAAADI. The CDR3 sequence is CASSGGGGAMNTEAFF. Here the CDR3 DNA reads TGCGCCAGCAGTGGGGGAGGAGGGGCCATGAACACTGAAGCTTTCTTT.

The chain uses TRBV11-2 and TRBJ1-6, with D possibly being TRBD1 (6 bases). The germline V and J ends were trimmed by 2 bases and 7 bases, with 21 bases remaining between them. Germline V gives CDR1 SGHAT, CDR2 FQNNGV. The CDR3 totals 18 residues. This CDR3 reads CASSLPRAGGGPNSPLHF. DNA of the CDR3: TGTGCCAGCAGCTTACCCCGGGCGGGGGGGGGCCCCAATTCACCCCTCCACTTT. Complete variable domain (other parts from reference TRBV11-2 and TRBJ1-6): EAGVAQSPRYKIIEKRQSVAFWCNPISGHATLYWYQQILGQGPKLLIQFQNNGVVDDSQLPKDRFSAERLKGVDSTLKIQPAKLEDSAVYLCASSLPRAGGGPNSPLHFGNGTRLTVT.

The genes are TRBV6-5 and TRBJ2-3, with D hard to call. The germline V gene encodes CDR1 MNHEY and CDR2 SVGAGI. Trimming stripped 6 bases from V and 1 base from J, with 8 bases between. CDR3 size: 13 residues. CDR3 nucleotide sequence: TGTGCCAGCAGCCGCGCGGGCACAGATACGCAGTATTTT. Translated: CASSRAGTDTQYF.

The chain recombines TRBV7-2 with TRBJ2-5, with TRBD2 matching over 13 bases. The V and J ends lost 1 base and 6 bases, in that order; junction bases with no gene match: 5. Per germline, CDR1 SGHTA and CDR2 FQGNSA. The CDR3 contains 16 residues. CDR3 nucleotide sequence: TGTGCCAGCAGCTTAGTCGTGACTAGCGGGGGGAAGACCCAGTACTTC. Protein sequence: CASSLVVTSGGKTQYF.

This clone was seen a single time. The genes are TRBV12-3 or TRBV12-4 and TRBJ1-2, with a possible D match to TRBD1 (5 bases). Deletions cut 6 bases from V and 6 bases from J, with 14 bases between. The CDR3 covers 13 residues. CDR3 protein: CASSHDSSHGYTF. CDR3 DNA sequence: TGTGCCAGCAGCCACGACAGTTCACATGGCTACACCTTC.

This clone was observed a single time. This chain connects TRBV19 to TRBJ2-7, with 7 bases aligning to TRBD2. The CDR3 has 18 residues. Germline V gene sequence: CDR1 LNHDA, CDR2 SQIVND (reference sequence). V gave up 5 bases and J gave up 0 bases; unmatched junction bases: 16. The CDR3, as DNA: TGTGCCAGTAGTCCGAACCGCCCCAGCGGGGTTAGCTCCTACGAGCAGTACTTC. Translated, it gives CASSPNRPSGVSSYEQYF.